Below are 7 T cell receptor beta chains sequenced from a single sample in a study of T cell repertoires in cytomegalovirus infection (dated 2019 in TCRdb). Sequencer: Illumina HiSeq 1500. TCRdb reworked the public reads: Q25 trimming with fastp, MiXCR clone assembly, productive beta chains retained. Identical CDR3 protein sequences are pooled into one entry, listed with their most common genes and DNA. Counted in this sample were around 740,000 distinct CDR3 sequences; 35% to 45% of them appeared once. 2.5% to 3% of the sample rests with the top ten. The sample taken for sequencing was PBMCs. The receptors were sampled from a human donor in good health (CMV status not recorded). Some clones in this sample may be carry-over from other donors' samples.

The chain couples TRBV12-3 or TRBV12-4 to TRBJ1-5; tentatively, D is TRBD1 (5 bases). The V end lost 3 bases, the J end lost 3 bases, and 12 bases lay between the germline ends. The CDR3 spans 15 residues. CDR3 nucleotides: TGTGCCAGCAGTTTGAACCTGGGGGTCAATCAGCCCCAGCATTTT. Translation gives CASSLNLGVNQPQHF.

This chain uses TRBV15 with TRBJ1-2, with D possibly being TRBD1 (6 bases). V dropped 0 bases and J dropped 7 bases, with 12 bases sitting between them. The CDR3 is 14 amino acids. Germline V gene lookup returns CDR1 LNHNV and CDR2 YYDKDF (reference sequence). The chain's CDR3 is CATSRDGGGFGYTF. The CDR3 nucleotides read TGTGCCACCAGCAGAGATGGAGGGGGTTTTGGCTACACCTTC.

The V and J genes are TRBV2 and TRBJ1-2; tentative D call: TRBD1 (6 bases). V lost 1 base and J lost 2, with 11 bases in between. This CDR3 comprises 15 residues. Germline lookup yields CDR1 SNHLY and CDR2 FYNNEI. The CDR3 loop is CASSEDSGGNYGYTF. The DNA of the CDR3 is TGTGCCAGCAGTGAAGACAGCGGGGGCAACTATGGCTACACCTTC.

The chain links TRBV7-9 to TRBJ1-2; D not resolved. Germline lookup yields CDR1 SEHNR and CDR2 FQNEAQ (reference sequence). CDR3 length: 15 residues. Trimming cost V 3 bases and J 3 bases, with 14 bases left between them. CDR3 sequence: CASSFPSFSDYGYTF. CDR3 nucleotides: TGTGCCAGCAGCTTCCCTAGCTTTTCAGACTATGGCTACACCTTC.

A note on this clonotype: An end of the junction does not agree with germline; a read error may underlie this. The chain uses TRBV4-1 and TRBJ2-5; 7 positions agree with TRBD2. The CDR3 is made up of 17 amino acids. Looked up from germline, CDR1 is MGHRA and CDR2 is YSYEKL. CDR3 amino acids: CASSQGGGDRLRETPYF. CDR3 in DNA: TGCGCCAGCAGCCAAGGGGGGGGGGACCGCCTTAGGGAGACCCCGTACTTC.

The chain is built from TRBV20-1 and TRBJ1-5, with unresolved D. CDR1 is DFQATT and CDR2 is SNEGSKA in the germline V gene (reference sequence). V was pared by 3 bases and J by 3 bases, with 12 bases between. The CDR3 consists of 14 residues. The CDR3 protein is CSARAGDFNQPQHF. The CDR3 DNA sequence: TGCAGTGCTAGGGCGGGCGACTTCAATCAGCCCCAGCATTTT.

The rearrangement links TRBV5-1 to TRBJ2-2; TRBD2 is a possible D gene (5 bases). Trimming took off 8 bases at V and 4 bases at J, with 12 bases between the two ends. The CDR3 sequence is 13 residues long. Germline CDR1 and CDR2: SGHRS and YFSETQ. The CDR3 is CASQAGLTGELFF. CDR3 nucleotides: TGCGCCAGTCAGGCGGGTCTCACCGGGGAGCTGTTTTTT.